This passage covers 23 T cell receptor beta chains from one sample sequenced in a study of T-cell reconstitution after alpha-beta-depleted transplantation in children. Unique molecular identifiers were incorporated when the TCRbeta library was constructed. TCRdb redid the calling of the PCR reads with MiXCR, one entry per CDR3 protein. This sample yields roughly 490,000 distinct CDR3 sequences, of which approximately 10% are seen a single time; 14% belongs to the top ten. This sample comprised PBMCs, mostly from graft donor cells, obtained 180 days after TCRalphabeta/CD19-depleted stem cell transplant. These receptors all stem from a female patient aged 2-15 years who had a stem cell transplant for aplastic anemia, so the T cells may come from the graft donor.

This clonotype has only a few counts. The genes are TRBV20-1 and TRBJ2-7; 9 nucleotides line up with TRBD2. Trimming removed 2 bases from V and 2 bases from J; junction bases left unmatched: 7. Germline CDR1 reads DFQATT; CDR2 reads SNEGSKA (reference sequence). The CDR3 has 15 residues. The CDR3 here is CSARPLAGLTYEQYF. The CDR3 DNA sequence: TGCAGTGCTAGACCACTAGCGGGCTTAACCTACGAGCAGTACTTC.

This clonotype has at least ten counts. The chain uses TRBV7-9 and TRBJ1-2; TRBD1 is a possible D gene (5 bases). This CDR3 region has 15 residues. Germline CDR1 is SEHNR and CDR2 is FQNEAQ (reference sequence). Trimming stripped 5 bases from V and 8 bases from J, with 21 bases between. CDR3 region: CASSISTGRGSGYTF. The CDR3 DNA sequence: TGTGCCAGCAGCATCAGCACGGGGCGCGGATCCGGCTACACCTTC.

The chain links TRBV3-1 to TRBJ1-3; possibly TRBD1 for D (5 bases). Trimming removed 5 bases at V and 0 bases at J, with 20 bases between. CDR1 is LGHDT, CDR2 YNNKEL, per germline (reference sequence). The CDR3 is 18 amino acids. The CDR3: CASSDAGRPWSSGNTIYF. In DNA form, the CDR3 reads TGTGCCAGCAGCGACGCGGGACGGCCGTGGTCCTCTGGAAACACCATATATTTT.

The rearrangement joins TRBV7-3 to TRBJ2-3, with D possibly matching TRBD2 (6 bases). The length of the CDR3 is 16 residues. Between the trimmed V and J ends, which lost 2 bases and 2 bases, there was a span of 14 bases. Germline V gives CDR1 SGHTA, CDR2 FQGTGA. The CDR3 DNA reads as TGTGCCAGCAGCTTACGGGTCGGGGGACTCACAGATACGCAGTATTTT. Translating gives CASSLRVGGLTDTQYF.

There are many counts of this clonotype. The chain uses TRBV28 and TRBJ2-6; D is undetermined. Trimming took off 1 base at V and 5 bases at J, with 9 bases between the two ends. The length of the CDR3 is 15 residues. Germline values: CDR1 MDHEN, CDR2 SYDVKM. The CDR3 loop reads CASSLSNRRANVLTF. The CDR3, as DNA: TGTGCCAGCAGTTTATCAAACAGACGGGCCAACGTCCTGACTTTC.

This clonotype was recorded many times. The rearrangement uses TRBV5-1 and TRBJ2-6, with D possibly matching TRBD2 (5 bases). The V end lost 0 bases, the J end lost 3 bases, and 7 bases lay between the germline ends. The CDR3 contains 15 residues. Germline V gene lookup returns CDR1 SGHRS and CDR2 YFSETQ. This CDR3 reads CASSLVGDGANVLTF. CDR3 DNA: TGCGCCAGCAGCTTGGTGGGAGATGGGGCCAACGTCCTGACTTTC.

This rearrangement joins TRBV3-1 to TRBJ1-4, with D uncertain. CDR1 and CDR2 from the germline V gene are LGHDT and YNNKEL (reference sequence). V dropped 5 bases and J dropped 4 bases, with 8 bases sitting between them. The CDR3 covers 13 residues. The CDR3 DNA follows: TGTGCCAGCAGCTACGATTTTAATGAAAAACTGTTTTTT. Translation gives CASSYDFNEKLFF.

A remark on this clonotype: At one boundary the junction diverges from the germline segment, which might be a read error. The CDR3 DNA follows: TGTACCAGCAGACCCGGGCCCCAACCCAGCTCCTATAATTCACCCCTCCACTTT. It translates to CTSRPGPQPSSYNSPLHF. V and J are TRBV12-3 or TRBV12-4 and TRBJ1-6, with D unresolved. This CDR3 has 18 amino acids.

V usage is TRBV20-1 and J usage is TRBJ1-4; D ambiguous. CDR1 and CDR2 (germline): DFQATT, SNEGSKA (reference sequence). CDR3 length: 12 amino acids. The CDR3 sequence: CSVSRGTEKLFF. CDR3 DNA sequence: TGCAGCGTGTCACGGGGAACCGAAAAACTGTTTTTT.

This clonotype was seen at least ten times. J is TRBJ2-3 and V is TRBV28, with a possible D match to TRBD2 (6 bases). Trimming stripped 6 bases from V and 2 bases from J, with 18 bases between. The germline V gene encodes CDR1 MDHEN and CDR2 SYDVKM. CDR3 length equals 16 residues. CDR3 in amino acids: CASRAGRTRITDTQYF. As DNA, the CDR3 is TGTGCCAGCAGGGCGGGGAGGACTCGCATCACAGATACGCAGTATTTT.

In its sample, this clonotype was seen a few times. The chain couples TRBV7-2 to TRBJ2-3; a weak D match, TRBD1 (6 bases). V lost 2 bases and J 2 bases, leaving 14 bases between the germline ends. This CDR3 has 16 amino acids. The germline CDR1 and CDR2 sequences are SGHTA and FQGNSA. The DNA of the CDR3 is TGTGCCAGCAGCTTAAGGGGGTCTTGGGCCACAGATACGCAGTATTTT. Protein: CASSLRGSWATDTQYF.

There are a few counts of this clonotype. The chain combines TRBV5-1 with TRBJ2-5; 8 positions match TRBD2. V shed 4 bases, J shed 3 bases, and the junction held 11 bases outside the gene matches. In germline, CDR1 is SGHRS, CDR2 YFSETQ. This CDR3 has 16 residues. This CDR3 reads CASSQDGRVEKETQYF. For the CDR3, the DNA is TGCGCCAGCAGCCAAGACGGGAGGGTTGAAAAAGAGACCCAGTACTTC. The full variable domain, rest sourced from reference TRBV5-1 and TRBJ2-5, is KAGVTQTPRYLIKTRGQQVTLSCSPISGHRSVSWYQQTPGQGLQFLFEYFSETQRNKGNFPGRFSGRQFSNSRSEMNVSTLELGDSALYLCASSQDGRVEKETQYFGPGTRLLVL.

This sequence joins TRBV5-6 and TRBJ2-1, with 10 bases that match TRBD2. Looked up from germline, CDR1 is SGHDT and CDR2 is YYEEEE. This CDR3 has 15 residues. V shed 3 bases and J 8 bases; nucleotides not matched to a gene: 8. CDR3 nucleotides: TGTGCCAGCAGCTACAGCGGGAGGGCCGTCGATGAGCAGTTCTTC. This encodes CASSYSGRAVDEQFF.

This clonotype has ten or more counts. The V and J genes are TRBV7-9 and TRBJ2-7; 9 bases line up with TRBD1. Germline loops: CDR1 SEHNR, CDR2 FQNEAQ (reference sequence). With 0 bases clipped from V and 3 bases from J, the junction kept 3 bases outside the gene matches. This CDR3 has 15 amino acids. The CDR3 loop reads CASSLALGQGYEQYV. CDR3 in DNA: TGTGCCAGCAGCTTAGCGCTGGGACAGGGCTACGAGCAGTACGTC.

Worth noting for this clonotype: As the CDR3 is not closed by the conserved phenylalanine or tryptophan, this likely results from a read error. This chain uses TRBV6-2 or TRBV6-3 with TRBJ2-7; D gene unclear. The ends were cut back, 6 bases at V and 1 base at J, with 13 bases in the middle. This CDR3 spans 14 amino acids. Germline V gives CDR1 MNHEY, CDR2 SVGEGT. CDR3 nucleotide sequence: TGTGCCAGCAGCCCGACGGCCGCTTCCTACGAGCAGTACCTC. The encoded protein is CASSPTAASYEQYL.

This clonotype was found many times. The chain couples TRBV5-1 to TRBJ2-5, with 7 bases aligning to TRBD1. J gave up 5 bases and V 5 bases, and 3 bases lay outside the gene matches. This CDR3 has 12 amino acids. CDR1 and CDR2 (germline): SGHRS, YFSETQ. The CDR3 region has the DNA TGCGCCAGCAGACAGGGGCCGGAGACCCAGTACTTC. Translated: CASRQGPETQYF.

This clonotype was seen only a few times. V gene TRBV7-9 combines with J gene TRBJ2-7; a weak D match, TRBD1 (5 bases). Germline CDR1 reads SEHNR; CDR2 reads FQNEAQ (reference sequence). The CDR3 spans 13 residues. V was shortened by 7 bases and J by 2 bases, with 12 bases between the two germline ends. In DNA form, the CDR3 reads TGTGCCAGCACCCCAGGGTACGCCTACGAGCAGTACTTC. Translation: CASTPGYAYEQYF. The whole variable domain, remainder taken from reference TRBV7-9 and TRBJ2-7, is DTGVSQNPRHKITKRGQNVTFRCDPISEHNRLYWYRQTLGQGPEFLTYFQNEAQLEKSRLLSDRFSAERPKGSFSTLEIQRTEQGDSAMYLCASTPGYAYEQYFGPGTRLTVT.

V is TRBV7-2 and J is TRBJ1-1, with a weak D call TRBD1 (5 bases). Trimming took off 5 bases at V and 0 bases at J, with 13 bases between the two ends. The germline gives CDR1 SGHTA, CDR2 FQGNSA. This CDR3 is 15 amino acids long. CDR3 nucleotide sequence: TGTGCCAGCAGCGCCCCTCAGGGAGTGAACACTGAAGCTTTCTTT. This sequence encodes CASSAPQGVNTEAFF. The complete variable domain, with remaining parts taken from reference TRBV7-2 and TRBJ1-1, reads GAGVSQSPSNKVTEKGKDVELRCDPISGHTALYWYRQSLGQGLEFLIYFQGNSAPDKSGLPSDRFSAERTGGSVSTLTIQRTQQEDSAVYLCASSAPQGVNTEAFFGQGTRLTVV.

The CDR3, as DNA: TGCGCCAGCAGCTCGGCACCGGGCCCCCCTTCTTATGAGCAGTTCTTC. This sequence encodes CASSSAPGPPSYEQFF. The chain carries TRBV5-1 and TRBJ2-1; D unclear. In germline, CDR1 is SGHRS, CDR2 YFSETQ. The CDR3 spans 16 residues. V lost 3 bases and J lost 8, with 21 bases in between.

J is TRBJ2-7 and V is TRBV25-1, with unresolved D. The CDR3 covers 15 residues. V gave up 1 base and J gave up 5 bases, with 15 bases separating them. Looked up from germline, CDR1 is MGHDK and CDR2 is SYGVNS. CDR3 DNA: TGTGCCAGCAGTGAATCGGTCATTGTTAGGCACGAGCAGTACTTC. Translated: CASSESVIVRHEQYF.

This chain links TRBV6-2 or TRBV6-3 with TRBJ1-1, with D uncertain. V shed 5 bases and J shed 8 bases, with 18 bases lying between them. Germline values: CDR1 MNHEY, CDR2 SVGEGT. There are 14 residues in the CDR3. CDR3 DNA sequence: TGTGCCAGCAGTATTTGGGGTAACTTCCAAGAAGCTTTCTTT. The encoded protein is CASSIWGNFQEAFF.

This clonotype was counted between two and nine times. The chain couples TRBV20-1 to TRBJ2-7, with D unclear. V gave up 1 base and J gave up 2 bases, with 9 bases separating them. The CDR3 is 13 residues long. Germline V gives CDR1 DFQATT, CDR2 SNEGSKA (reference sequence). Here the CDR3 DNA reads TGCAGTGCTAGAGTCCGAAAGCCCTACGAGCAGTACTTC. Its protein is CSARVRKPYEQYF.

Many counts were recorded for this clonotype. Written as DNA, the CDR3 is TGTGCCAGCAGCGGGGTAACTGGAAACACCATATATTTT. It encodes CASSGVTGNTIYF. The rearrangement links TRBV9 to TRBJ1-3; no clear D. Germline loops: CDR1 SGDLS, CDR2 YYNGEE. The germline V and J ends were trimmed by 3 bases and 2 bases, with 6 bases remaining between them. CDR3 size: 13 residues.